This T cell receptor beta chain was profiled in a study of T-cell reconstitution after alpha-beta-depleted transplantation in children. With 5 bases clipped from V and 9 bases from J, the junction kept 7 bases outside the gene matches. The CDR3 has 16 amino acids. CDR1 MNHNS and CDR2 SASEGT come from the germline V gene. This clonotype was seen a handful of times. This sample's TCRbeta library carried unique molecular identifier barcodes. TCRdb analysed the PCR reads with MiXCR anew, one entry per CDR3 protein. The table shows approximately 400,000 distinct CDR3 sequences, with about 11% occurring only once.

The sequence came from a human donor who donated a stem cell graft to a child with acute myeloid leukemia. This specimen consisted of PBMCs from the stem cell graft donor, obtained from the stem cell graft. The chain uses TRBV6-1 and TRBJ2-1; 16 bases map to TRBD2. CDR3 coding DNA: TGTGCCAGCAGTCTGGGACTAGCGGGGGGGCTGGGTGAGCAGTTCTTC. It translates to CASSLGLAGGLGEQFF.